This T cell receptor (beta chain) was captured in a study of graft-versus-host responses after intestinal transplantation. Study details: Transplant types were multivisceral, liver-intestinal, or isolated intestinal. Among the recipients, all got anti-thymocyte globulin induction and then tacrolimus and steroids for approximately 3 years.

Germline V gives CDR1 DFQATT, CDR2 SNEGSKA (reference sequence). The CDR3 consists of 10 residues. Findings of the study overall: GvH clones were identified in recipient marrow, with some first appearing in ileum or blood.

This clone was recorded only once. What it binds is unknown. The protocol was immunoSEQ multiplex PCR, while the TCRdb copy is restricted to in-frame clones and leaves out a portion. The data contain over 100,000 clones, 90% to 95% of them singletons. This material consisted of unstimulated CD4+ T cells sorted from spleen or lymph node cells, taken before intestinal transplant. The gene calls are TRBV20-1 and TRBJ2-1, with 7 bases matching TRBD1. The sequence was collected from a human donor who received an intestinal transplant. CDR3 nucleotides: TGCAGGGCCCAGGGGGATGAGCAGTTCTTC. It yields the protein CRAQGDEQFF.